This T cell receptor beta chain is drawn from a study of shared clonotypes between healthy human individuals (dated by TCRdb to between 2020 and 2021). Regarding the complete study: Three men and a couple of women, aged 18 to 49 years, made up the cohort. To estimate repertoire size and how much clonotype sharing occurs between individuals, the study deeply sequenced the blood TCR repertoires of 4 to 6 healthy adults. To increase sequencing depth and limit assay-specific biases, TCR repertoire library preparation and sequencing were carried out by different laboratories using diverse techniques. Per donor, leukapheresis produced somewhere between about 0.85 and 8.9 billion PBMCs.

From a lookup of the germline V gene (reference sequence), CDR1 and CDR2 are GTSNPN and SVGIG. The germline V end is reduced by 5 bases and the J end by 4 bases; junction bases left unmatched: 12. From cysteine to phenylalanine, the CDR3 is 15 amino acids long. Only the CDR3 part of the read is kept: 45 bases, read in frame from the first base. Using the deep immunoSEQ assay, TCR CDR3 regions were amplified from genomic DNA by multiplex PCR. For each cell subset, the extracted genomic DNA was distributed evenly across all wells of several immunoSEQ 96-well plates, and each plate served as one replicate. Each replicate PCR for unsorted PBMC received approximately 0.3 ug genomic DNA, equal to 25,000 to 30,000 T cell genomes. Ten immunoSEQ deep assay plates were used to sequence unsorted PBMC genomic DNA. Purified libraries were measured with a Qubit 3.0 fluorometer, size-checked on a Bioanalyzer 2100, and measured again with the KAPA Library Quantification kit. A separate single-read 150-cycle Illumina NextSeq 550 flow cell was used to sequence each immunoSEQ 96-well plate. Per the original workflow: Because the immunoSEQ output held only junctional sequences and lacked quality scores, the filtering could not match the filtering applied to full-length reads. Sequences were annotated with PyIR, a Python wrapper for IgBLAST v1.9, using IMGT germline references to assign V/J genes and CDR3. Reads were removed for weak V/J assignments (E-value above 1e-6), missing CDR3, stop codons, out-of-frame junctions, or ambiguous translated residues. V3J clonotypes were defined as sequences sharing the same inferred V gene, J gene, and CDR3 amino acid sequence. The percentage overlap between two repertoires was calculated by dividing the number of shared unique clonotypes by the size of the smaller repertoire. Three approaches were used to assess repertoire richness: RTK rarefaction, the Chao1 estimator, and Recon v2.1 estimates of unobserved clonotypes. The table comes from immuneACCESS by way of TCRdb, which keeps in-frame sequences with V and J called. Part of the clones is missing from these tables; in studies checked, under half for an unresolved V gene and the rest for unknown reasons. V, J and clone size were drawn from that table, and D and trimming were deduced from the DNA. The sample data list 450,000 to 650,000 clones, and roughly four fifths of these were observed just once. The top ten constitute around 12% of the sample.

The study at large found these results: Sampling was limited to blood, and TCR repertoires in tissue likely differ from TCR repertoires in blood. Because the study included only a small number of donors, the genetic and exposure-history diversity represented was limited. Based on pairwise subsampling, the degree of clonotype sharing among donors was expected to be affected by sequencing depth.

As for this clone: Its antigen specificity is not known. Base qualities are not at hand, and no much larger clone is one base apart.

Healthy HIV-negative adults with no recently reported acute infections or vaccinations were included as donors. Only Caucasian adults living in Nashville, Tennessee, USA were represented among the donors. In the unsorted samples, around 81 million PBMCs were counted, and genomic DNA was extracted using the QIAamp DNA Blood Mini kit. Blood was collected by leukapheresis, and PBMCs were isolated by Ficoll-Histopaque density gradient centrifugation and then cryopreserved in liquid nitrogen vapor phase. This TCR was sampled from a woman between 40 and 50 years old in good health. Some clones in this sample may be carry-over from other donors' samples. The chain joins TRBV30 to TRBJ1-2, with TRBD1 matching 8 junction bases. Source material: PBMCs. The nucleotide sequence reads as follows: TGTGCCTGGGACAGGGGCCTCCCAGGAGGCTATGGCTACACCTTC. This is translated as CAWDRGLPGGYGYTF.